The rows below give T cell receptor beta chains drawn from one sample of a study of regulatory T cells in long-lasting Graves disease. In TCRdb, the multiplex PCR reads were re-called with MiXCR into one record per CDR3 protein. This sample has some 400,000 distinct CDR3 sequences, with 15% found just once. The sample was also reused in another study, on T cells in Graves' hyperthyroidism and ophthalmopathy.

The sample here was peripheral blood mononuclear cells (PBMCs), taken at new diagnosis, from a patient treated with antithyroid drugs. Receptors originate from a woman in her 30s with Graves disease. CDR3s leave out the opening cysteine and the closing phenylalanine or tryptophan.

TRBV24-1	TRBJ1-1	ATSVRSRSYTEAF
TRBV19	TRBJ2-2	ASSIGGAGELF
TRBV11-2	TRBJ1-4	ASSLVLRGVNEKLF
TRBV15	TRBJ2-7	ATSREVGQAWTEQY
TRBV3-1	TRBJ1-2	ASRIAGTGIYNGYT
TRBV11-2	TRBJ2-5	ASSLVSGTGGFRETQY
TRBV5-4	TRBJ1-1	ASSLNRGGEAF
TRBV20-1	TRBJ2-4	SARASRGGETLAKNIQY
TRBV6-5	TRBJ2-5	ASSYGLREGRETQY
TRBV5-6	TRBJ2-3	ASSFRTGTHTADTQY
TRBV6-5	TRBJ2-5	ASSYRGSGFETQY
TRBV2	TRBJ1-1	ASSEGQFPWSTEAF
TRBV19	TRBJ2-7	ASSMGGFRRNEQY
TRBV18	TRBJ1-2	ASSPRQGQGYGYT
TRBV30	TRBJ1-4	AWSVWETEKLF